These 16 T cell receptor beta chains came from one sample sequenced in a study of blood T cell repertoires in COVID-19. Data came from immunoSEQ multiplex PCR; TCRdb stores just in-frame clones and leaves some out. The sample has 85,000 to 130,000 clones; about 87% are singletons. Sample: peripheral blood. These receptor sequences come from a man aged 45-65 years with acute or convalescent COVID-19.

This clone was found once. V usage is TRBV3-1 (or the pseudogene TRBV3-2) and J usage is TRBJ2-7; 11 nucleotides match TRBD2. The CDR3 totals 19 residues. V lost 1 base to trimming and J lost 0 bases; unmatched junction nucleotides: 11. The germline V gene has CDR1 LGHDT and CDR2 YNNKEL (reference sequence). The CDR3: CASSQAPGLADPISYEQYF. CDR3 DNA sequence: TGTGCCAGCAGCCAAGCGCCGGGACTAGCGGACCCTATCTCCTACGAGCAGTACTTC.

The rearrangement joins TRBV5-1 to TRBJ2-7, with 14 bases aligning to TRBD2. The germline gives CDR1 SGHRS, CDR2 YFSETQ. The CDR3 covers 16 residues. V lost 5 bases and J lost 2; bases outside the gene matches: 6. In DNA, the CDR3 is TGCGCCAGCAGTCCCGGGACTAGCGGGGGAACCTACGAGCAGTACTTC. Protein product: CASSPGTSGGTYEQYF.

This clone was counted only a few times. This sequence joins TRBV7-9 and TRBJ2-1; 9 bases match TRBD2. V lost 1 base, J lost 9 bases, and 4 bases stayed unmatched. The CDR3 length is 14 residues. Germline CDR1 is SEHNR and CDR2 is FQNEAQ (reference sequence). The CDR3: CASSLVAGGGEQFF. The CDR3 coding sequence is TGTGCCAGCAGCTTAGTGGCGGGAGGGGGTGAGCAGTTCTTC.

The chain couples TRBV10-1 to TRBJ2-2; D not resolved. The CDR3 is made up of 16 amino acids. Per germline, CDR1 WNHNN and CDR2 SYGVQD (reference sequence). The V gene lost 3 bases and the J gene lost 4 bases, with 15 bases spanning the gap. For the CDR3, the DNA is TGCGCCAGCAGTGACACCTCTGCCCCGAGCACCGGGGAGCTGTTTTTT. Protein sequence: CASSDTSAPSTGELFF.

The chain links TRBV12-3 or TRBV12-4 to TRBJ2-2; D unclear. V was shortened by 1 base and J by 5 bases, with 5 bases between the two germline ends. This CDR3 contains 13 residues. CDR3 region: CASSLGRTGELFF. The CDR3 bases are TGTGCCAGCAGTTTAGGCAGGACCGGGGAGCTGTTTTTT.

This clone was observed a single time. This chain connects TRBV5-6 to TRBJ2-5, with TRBD2 matching 9 bases. The V and J ends lost 4 bases and 5 bases, in that order; junction bases with no gene match: 9. The CDR3 runs to 15 residues. Germline loops: CDR1 SGHDT, CDR2 YYEEEE. CDR3 region: CASSNLAGGGETQYF. CDR3 DNA: TGTGCCAGCAGCAACCTGGCGGGAGGGGGGGAGACCCAGTACTTC.

The chain has TRBV6-5 and TRBJ1-5, with 7 bases matching TRBD1. CDR3 length equals 14 residues. With V trimmed by 7 bases and J by 1 base, 4 bases remained unmatched. Germline CDR1 reads MNHEY; CDR2 reads SVGAGI. This chain's CDR3 is CASMGGQSNQPQHF. Written as DNA, the CDR3 is TGTGCCAGCATGGGGGGACAGAGCAATCAGCCCCAGCATTTT.

V and J are TRBV27 and TRBJ2-1, with 8 bases aligning to TRBD1. CDR1 is MNHEY and CDR2 is SMNVEV in the germline V gene (reference sequence). The V segment lost 3 bases and the J segment 6 bases; nucleotides outside the gene matches: 10. The CDR3 spans 16 residues. DNA for the CDR3: TGTGCCAGCAGTTTTGGTGGACAGGGATCGGTCAATGAGCAGTTCTTC. Amino acid sequence: CASSFGGQGSVNEQFF.

The J gene is TRBJ2-5, the V gene TRBV7-9; D perhaps matches TRBD2 (5 bases). V lost 6 bases and J lost 2, with 16 bases in between. The CDR3 loop spans 15 amino acids. Germline values: CDR1 SEHNR, CDR2 FQNEAQ (reference sequence). For the CDR3, the DNA is TGTGCCAGCAGTCCACTCGACGGAGGTCAAGAGACCCAGTACTTC. It specifies CASSPLDGGQETQYF.

This chain uses TRBV30 with TRBJ1-5; 7 bases agree with TRBD1. CDR3 length: 13 amino acids. CDR1 GTSNPN and CDR2 SVGIG come from the germline V gene (reference sequence). Trimming cost V 3 bases and J 5 bases; bases outside gene matches: 4. In DNA, the CDR3 is TGTGCCTGGAGCATAACAGGGGATCAGCCCCAGCATTTT. It translates to CAWSITGDQPQHF.

V and J are TRBV7-9 and TRBJ1-3; D is unresolved. This CDR3 contains 15 residues. The germline V and J ends were trimmed by 4 bases and 0 bases, with 10 bases remaining between them. The germline V gene encodes CDR1 SEHNR and CDR2 FQNEAQ (reference sequence). CDR3 coding DNA: TGTGCCAGCAGCTCGGGATTCCACTCTGGAAACACCATATATTTT. Translated, it gives CASSSGFHSGNTIYF.

This clone was recorded only once. The genes are TRBV5-1 and TRBJ2-5; D possibly corresponds to TRBD2 (7 bases). CDR1 is SGHRS, CDR2 YFSETQ, per germline. CDR3 size: 14 residues. V was cut by 6 bases and J by 1 base, with 13 bases left in between. The CDR3 DNA reads TGCGCCAGCAACCGGGGGGACATCCAAGAGACCCAGTACTTC. Translated, it gives CASNRGDIQETQYF.

The chain carries TRBV15 and TRBJ1-4; tentative D call: TRBD1 (5 bases). The CDR3 has 14 residues. CDR1 is LNHNV, CDR2 YYDKDF, per germline (reference sequence). V lost 1 base to trimming and J lost 7 bases, with 10 bases between them. The CDR3 region has the DNA TGTGCCACCAGCAGAGGATACGGGGGTGAAAAACTGTTTTTT. Amino acid sequence: CATSRGYGGEKLFF. Full variable domain (outside the CDR3, taken from reference TRBV15 and TRBJ1-4): DAMVIQNPRYQVTQFGKPVTLSCSQTLNHNVMYWYQQKSSQAPKLLFHYYDKDFNNEADTPDNFQSRRPNTSFCFLDIRSPGLGDTAMYLCATSRGYGGEKLFFGSGTQLSVL.

The rearrangement uses TRBV28 and TRBJ1-2; tentative D call: TRBD1 (6 bases). Germline V lookup: CDR1 MDHEN, CDR2 SYDVKM. V lost 4 bases, J lost 8 bases, and 20 bases lay in between. This CDR3 has 15 residues. CDR3 bases: TGTGCCAGCAGTTCTACAGGGTGGGCAAGCCGAGGCTACACCTTC. It translates to CASSSTGWASRGYTF.

This clone was counted once. This chain joins TRBV5-4 and TRBJ2-7, with a possible D match to TRBD1 (5 bases). Between the trimmed V and J ends, which lost 0 bases and 3 bases, there was a span of 10 bases. This CDR3 has 14 residues. The germline V gene encodes CDR1 SGHNT and CDR2 YYREEE (reference sequence). The CDR3 nucleotides are TGTGCCAGCAGCTTGGGTAGCAGGGACTACGAGCAGTACTTC. Its translation is CASSLGSRDYEQYF.

This clone was recorded only once. This chain uses TRBV24-1 with TRBJ2-5; tentative D call: TRBD1 (5 bases). The germline V gene has CDR1 KGHDR and CDR2 SFDVKD. The CDR3 has 13 residues. Trimming took off 4 bases at V and 5 bases at J, with 10 bases between the two ends. CDR3 residues: CATSEGQGETQYF. The CDR3 bases are TGTGCCACCAGTGAGGGGCAAGGGGAGACCCAGTACTTC.